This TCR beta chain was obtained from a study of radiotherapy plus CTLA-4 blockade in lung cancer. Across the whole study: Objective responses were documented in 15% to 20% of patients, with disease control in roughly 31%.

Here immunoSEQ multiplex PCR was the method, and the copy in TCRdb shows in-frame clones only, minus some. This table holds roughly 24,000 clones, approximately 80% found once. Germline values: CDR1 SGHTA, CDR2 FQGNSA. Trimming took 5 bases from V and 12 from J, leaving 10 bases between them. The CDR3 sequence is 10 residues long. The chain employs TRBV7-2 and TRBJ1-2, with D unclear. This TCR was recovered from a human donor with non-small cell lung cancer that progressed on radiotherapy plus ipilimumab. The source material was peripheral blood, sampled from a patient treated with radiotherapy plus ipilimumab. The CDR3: CASSPTLDTF. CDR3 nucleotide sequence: TGTGCCAGCAGCCCCACCCTTGACACCTTC.